The present T cell receptor beta chain was sequenced within a study of graft-versus-host responses after intestinal transplantation. Points on this clone: Its matching antigen is unknown.

The CDR3 runs to 15 residues. CDR1 and CDR2 (germline): MGHDK, SYGVNS. Trimming took 3 bases from V and 5 from J, leaving 14 bases between them. The protocol was immunoSEQ multiplex PCR, while the TCRdb copy is restricted to in-frame clones and leaves out a portion. The sample lists over 100,000 clones, 85% to 95% occurring once. Findings and limits, study-wide: Some GvH clones were seen earlier in gut or blood, suggesting intestinal origin.

This TCR derives from a human donor who received an intestinal transplant. Sequencing used unstimulated CD4+ T cells sorted from spleen or lymph node cells, obtained before intestinal transplant. The chain couples TRBV25-1 to TRBJ1-5, with D possibly matching TRBD1 (5 bases). The CDR3 DNA is TGTGCCAGCAGTGATGGGACCCTCGGGGATCAGCCCCAGCATTTT. Its translation: CASSDGTLGDQPQHF.